This entry concerns a single TCR beta chain. Its antigen has not been determined. Nothing much larger sits one base from this clone, and base qualities are not available. The data originate from a study of blood T cell repertoires in COVID-19 (dated by TCRdb to 2018 to 2020). In terms of the full investigation: Collaborator samples came from the United States, Italy and Spain and covered acute and convalescent phases of COVID-19. The material from the prospective study consisted of cDNA or gDNA derived from T cells, B-cell-depleted T cells, or PBMCs. Deeply sampled blood TCRbeta repertoires from subjects exposed to, actively infected with, or recovered from COVID-19 were included in the dataset. The repertoires were released in a freely available public database meant as a resource for research on the immune response to SARS-CoV-2. The samples were drawn from two sources: the first 160 participants of the ongoing ImmuneRACE study, and 950 to 1,500 subjects contributed by 6 global collaborators. The sample metadata nearly always contained a de-identified subject ID, COVID-19 status, age in years and sex. Where HLA class I and class II types were available, the types were taken from metadata supplied by the sample provider, not from assay-based typing. Broader findings and caveats from the paper: The amount of clinical and demographic metadata varied by source and participant and was provided uncurated.

TCRbeta CDR3 regions were amplified from genomic DNA using the immunoSEQ Assay, a bias-controlled multiplex PCR. Under the source paper's analysis protocol: Nucleated cell counts per sample were estimated from amplification of reference gene primers within the assay. To quantify the absolute abundance of each unique TCRbeta CDR3 rearrangement, sequence reads were collapsed and filtered. For each sample, productive Simpson clonality was calculated by taking the square root of Simpson's diversity index across productive rearrangements. What TCRdb holds here is the immuneACCESS table cut down to in-frame rearrangements. Part of the clones is not present; checked against another copy, under half of the missing clones reflect an unresolved V gene, and the others are unexplained. The DNA gave D and trimming, while V, J and clone size come from that table. A total of 50,000 to 55,000 clones appear in this sample, roughly 84% of them only once. Jointly, the top ten make up approximately 5.9% of the sample.

Trimming removed 1 base from V and 4 bases from J, leaving 10 bases between the germline ends. The germline V gene gives CDR1 as SNHLY and CDR2 as FYNNEI. Inclusive of the bounding cysteine and phenylalanine, the CDR3 is 14 residues long. Only CDR3 DNA remains: 42 bases, in frame from the first base. Each collaborating institution followed its own protocols to collect whole blood in K2EDTA tubes. For TCRbeta analysis, collaborators shipped samples in one of three forms: frozen whole blood, isolated PBMCs, or DNA extracted from either of those sample types. Rearrangement joined TRBV2 to TRBJ1-2, with the D segment identity uncertain. This sequence was found in a man between 50 and 59 years old with active COVID-19. Sequenced input: peripheral blood. The encoded CDR3 is CASSEEAGTYGYTF. The bases are TGTGCCAGCAGTGAAGAGGCAGGAACCTATGGCTACACCTTC.